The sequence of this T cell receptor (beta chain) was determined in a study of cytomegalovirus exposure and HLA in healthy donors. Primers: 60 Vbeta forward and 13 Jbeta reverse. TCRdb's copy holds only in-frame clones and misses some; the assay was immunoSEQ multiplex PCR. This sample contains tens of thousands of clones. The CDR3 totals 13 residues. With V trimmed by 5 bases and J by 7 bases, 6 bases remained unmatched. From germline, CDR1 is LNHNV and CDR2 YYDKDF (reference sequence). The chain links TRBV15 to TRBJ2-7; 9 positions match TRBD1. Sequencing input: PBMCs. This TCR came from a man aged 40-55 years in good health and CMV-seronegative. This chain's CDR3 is CATSARTGVEQYF. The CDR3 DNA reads TGTGCCACCAGCGCCCGGACAGGGGTAGAGCAGTACTTC.